This TCR beta chain was retrieved from a study of beta chain features in type 1 diabetes. Donors contributed one heparinised blood draw apiece, averaging roughly 0.12 L. Purity above 95% was achieved in all sorted populations. Expressed TCRB transcripts were sequenced because the isolated RNA had all been reverse transcribed beforehand. Sequencing was performed with immunoSEQ multiplex PCR; in TCRdb, only in-frame clones are kept and a portion is missing. The table has tens of thousands of clones, around 65% seen once. Concerning this clone: Antigen specificity is unknown. At one of its ends the junction is not consistent with the germline gene, which may arise from a read error.

Whole-study results and caveats: In all four CD4+ subsets, TCRB CDR3 length was significantly, moderately reduced in type 1 diabetes. The naive, central memory and Treg TCRB repertoires showed an apparent similarity that was greater among patients than among healthy donors.

The CDR3 extends over 15 amino acids. Germline V gives CDR1 SGHTA, CDR2 FQGNSA. This sequence was found in a woman aged 40 to 55 with type 1 diabetes. The V call is TRBV7-2, the J call TRBJ2-3; TRBD1 might be the D (5 bases). What was sequenced was stem cell memory CD4+ T cells from blood. The CDR3 DNA reads TGCGCCAGCAGCCAAGGGGATGGGGGCACAGATACGCAGTATTTT. The encoded protein is CASSQGDGGTDTQYF.